This entry concerns a single T cell receptor (beta chain). The data belong to a study of CD8 T cells in ankylosing spondylitis. Via MiXCR, TCRdb re-called the 5' RACE reads, giving one row per CDR3 protein. Here the sample spans a few hundred thousand distinct CDR3 sequences, roughly 18% being singletons. CDR1 and CDR2 (germline): MNHEY, SMNVEV (reference sequence). Trimming stripped 4 bases from V and 0 bases from J, with 6 bases between. This CDR3 is 13 amino acids long. Specimen: blood, either unsorted or a sorted T cell fraction (not recorded which). The chain recombines TRBV27 with TRBJ1-1; D gene ambiguous. This receptor was identified in a male donor with ankylosing spondylitis or in good health (not recorded which). The CDR3 nucleotides are TGTGCCAGCAGTTGGGAGATGAACACTGAAGCTTTCTTT. Its translation: CASSWEMNTEAFF.